This T cell receptor (beta chain) was sequenced during a study of blood T cell repertoires in COVID-19. As processed by the authors: Estimates of nucleated cell counts were drawn from the amplification of reference gene primers. The assay was immunoSEQ multiplex PCR, and TCRdb's table has in-frame clones only and misses some. Clone size and the V and J calls come from that table; the DNA yielded D and trimming. This sample has 150,000 to 200,000 clones; approximately 85% occur once, and the top ten carry 9.5% to 12%. The ends were cut back, 2 bases at V and 4 bases at J, with 8 bases in the middle. The germline V gene has CDR1 KGHDR and CDR2 SFDVKD. CDR3 length equals 14 residues.

This sequence was found in a human donor with active or convalescent COVID-19. The donor label of this sample is uncertain. The sequenced material came from peripheral blood. The chain links TRBV24-1 to TRBJ1-3, with unresolved D. This chain's CDR3 is CATSDSNRGNTIYF. The DNA of the CDR3 is TGTGCCACCAGTGATTCTAACAGAGGAAACACCATATATTTT.